The TCR beta chain described here comes from a study of blood T cell repertoires in COVID-19. Study overall: Whether acute or convalescent, the COVID-19 samples came from the United States, Italy and Spain. The analysed material was cDNA or gDNA that came from T cells, B-cell-depleted T cells, or PBMCs.

Trimming took off 2 bases at V and 10 bases at J, with 15 bases between the two ends. This CDR3 region has 13 residues. Germline-derived CDR1 and CDR2 are SGHDT and YYEEEE. Original methodology: Nucleated cell number was recorded as an estimate derived from reference gene primer amplification. Assay: immunoSEQ multiplex PCR; the TCRdb copy retains only in-frame clones and omits some. The DNA was the basis for D and trimming; V, J and clone size are from that table. This sample has 35,000 to 50,000 clones, with approximately 85% found just once. The specimen was peripheral blood. The chain employs TRBV5-6 and TRBJ1-1, with D unclear. The origin of this receptor is a human donor in a cohort sampled during active COVID-19. CDR3 bases: TGTGCCAGCAGCTTAAGCTACCTAGCGGGAGCTTTCTTT. The encoded protein is CASSLSYLAGAFF.